The rows below give T cell receptor beta chains drawn from one sample of a study of blood T cell repertoires in COVID-19. Measured with immunoSEQ multiplex PCR; TCRdb has only the in-frame clones, and not every one. The sample holds 150,000 to 200,000 clones, around 83% seen once. The specimen was PBMCs or T cells enriched from blood (not recorded which). The receptors were sampled from a woman in her 50s in a cohort exposed to, infected with or recovered from COVID-19 (not recorded which). CDR3s include the opening cysteine and the closing phenylalanine or tryptophan. The D gene is left open where the match is weak. Size values are once, few and many counts, or a class for expanded clones, and some rows have none.

TRBD2 | . | TRBJ2-3 | TRBV15 | TGTGCCACTAAGCGGGGGGGCGGCACAGATACGCAGTATTTT | CATKRGGGTDTQYF
. | . | TRBJ1-3 | TRBV29-1 | TGCAGCGTCGACGAGGTAGTGGAAAACACCATATATTTT | CSVDEVVENTIYF
TRBD2 | . | TRBJ2-1 | TRBV28 | TGTGCCAGCACCCCGGGACTAGGGTCGGGTGAGCAGTTCTTC | CASTPGLGSGEQFF
TRBD1 | . | TRBJ1-2 | TRBV29-1 | TGCAGCGTTGTAACTTCGGGACAGTCGAAGGGTAGTTTCTATGGCTACACCTTC | CSVVTSGQSKGSFYGYTF
. | . | TRBJ2-4 | TRBV28 | TGTGCCAGCAGTTTCGTAGCCAAAAACATTCAGTACTTC | CASSFVAKNIQYF
. | . | TRBJ2-4 | TRBV14 | TGTGCCAGCAGCCAAGACAGGTACATTCAGTACTTC | CASSQDRYIQYF
. | . | TRBJ1-1 | TRBV25-1 | TGTGCCAGCAGGATCAGCGAGGTTACTGAAGCTTTCTTT | CASRISEVTEAFF
TRBD2 | . | TRBJ2-1 | TRBV14 | TGTGCCAGCAGCCGACCTAGGTCGGGGGGGAAGAATGAGCAGTTCTTC | CASSRPRSGGKNEQFF
TRBD1 | . | TRBJ1-1 | TRBV2 | TGTGCCAGCAGGAATACAGGGGGATTAGACACTGAAGCTTTCTTT | CASRNTGGLDTEAFF
. | . | TRBJ1-2 | TRBV5-1 | TGCGCCAGCAGCGCCCCGGGACAATATTTCACCGGCTACACCTTC | CASSAPGQYFTGYTF
TRBD2 | . | TRBJ2-7 | TRBV27 | TGTGCCAGCAGGTCTAGCGGGAGGGGGCACGAGCAGTACTTC | CASRSSGRGHEQYF
TRBD2 | . | TRBJ2-3 | TRBV9 | TGTGCCAGCAGCGTAGGCGGGGGGGCGGCCGATACGCAGTATTTT | CASSVGGGAADTQYF
. | . | TRBJ1-1 | TRBV19 | TGTGCCAGTAGTATCGGGCAGGGGCTGGGTACTGAAGCTTTCTTT | CASSIGQGLGTEAFF
TRBD1 | . | TRBJ1-1 | TRBV6-5 | TGTGCCAGCAAAAGGGGACAGGGGGGGAGCACTGAAGCTTTCTTT | CASKRGQGGSTEAFF
TRBD2 | once | TRBJ2-3 | TRBV5-1 | TGCGCCAGCAGCCGGGATAGCGGGGGCCTCACAGATACGCAGTATTTT | CASSRDSGGLTDTQYF
. | . | TRBJ2-5 | TRBV14 | TGTGCCAGCAGTGGCGGCGGGGTAAGGGAGACCCAGTACTTC | CASSGGGVRETQYF
TRBD1 | . | TRBJ1-2 | TRBV4-2 | TGTGCCAGCAGCCAAGATAGAGGGCAGGGGGCGCTATTCTACACCTTC | CASSQDRGQGALFYTF
. | . | TRBJ1-2 | TRBV19 | TGTGCCCCCGACCCGGCGGGGGAGGATGGCTACACCTTC | CAPDPAGEDGYTF
TRBD1 | . | TRBJ2-2 | TRBV4-1 | TGCGCCAGCAGCCGAATACGGGACAGGGCATCATTACCGTTGGACACCGGGGAGCTGTTTTTT | CASSRIRDRASLPLDTGELFF
TRBD1 | . | TRBJ2-1 | TRBV30 | TGTGCCTGGAACCCGGACAGGGCGGTCAATGAGCAGTTCTTC | CAWNPDRAVNEQFF
TRBD1 | few | TRBJ2-7 | TRBV27 | TGTGCCAGCAGTGGGACAGGGGGACCCCACGAGCAGTACTTC | CASSGTGGPHEQYF
TRBD1 | once | TRBJ1-4 | TRBV3-1/TRBV3-2 | TGTGCCAGCAGCCGATTACAGGGGATGAATGAAAAACTGTTTTTT | CASSRLQGMNEKLFF
TRBD1 | . | TRBJ1-2 | TRBV28 | TGTGCCAGCAGTTTGGGACAGGGCAACTATGGCTACACCTTC | CASSLGQGNYGYTF
TRBD1 | . | TRBJ1-4 | TRBV19 | TGTGCCAGTAGTGCCACGGACAGGGGGCTTGAAAAACTGTTTTTT | CASSATDRGLEKLFF
. | once | TRBJ1-5 | TRBV19 | TGTGCCAGTAGGACCGGGGGGGTACAGCCCCAGCATTTT | CASRTGGVQPQHF
TRBD2 | . | TRBJ2-1 | TRBV7-9 | TGTGCCAGCAGCTTAGCCCTAGCGGGGATCTATGATGAGCAGTTCTTC | CASSLALAGIYDEQFF
TRBD1 | . | TRBJ1-3 | TRBV29-1 | TGCAGCGTCAATGAAGGGACAGGCGGAAACACCATATATTTT | CSVNEGTGGNTIYF
. | . | TRBJ2-3 | TRBV19 | TGTGCCAGTAGTACCACCCGACAGAGCACAGATACGCAGTATTTT | CASSTTRQSTDTQYF
. | once | TRBJ2-5 | TRBV21-1 | TGTGCCAGCAGCAAGAGGGCCCAAGAGACCCAGTACTTC | CASSKRAQETQYF
. | . | TRBJ1-2 | TRBV5-5 | TGTGCCAGCAGCCCGAGGGAGGGTGCAGGCTACACCTTC | CASSPREGAGYTF
TRBD1 | . | TRBJ2-2 | TRBV7-3 | TGTGCCAGCAGCCTCCACTCACAGGGGGCTGGTGGGGAGCTGTTTTTT | CASSLHSQGAGGELFF
. | . | TRBJ1-4 | TRBV28 | TGTGCCAGCAGTCTAGCACAGAGAAATGAAAAACTGTTTTTT | CASSLAQRNEKLFF
TRBD1 | once | TRBJ1-1 | TRBV18 | TGTGCCAGCTCCCAACAAGGGGGACAGGGCCAGACTGAAGCTTTCTTT | CASSQQGGQGQTEAFF
. | once | TRBJ1-4 | TRBV2 | TGTGCCAGCGGGGGGGTGTACGAAAAACTGTTTTTT | CASGGVYEKLFF
TRBD1 | . | TRBJ2-3 | TRBV2 | TGTGCCAGCAGATTACGGGACAGTGGCACAGATACGCAGTATTTT | CASRLRDSGTDTQYF
TRBD1 | . | TRBJ2-3 | TRBV5-4 | TGTGCCAGCAGCTCCGGGACAGGGGCTCGGGGCACAGATACGCAGTATTTT | CASSSGTGARGTDTQYF
. | . | TRBJ1-1 | TRBV5-6 | TGTGCCAGCAGCTACCACTCGGGAAACACTGAAGCTTTCTTT | CASSYHSGNTEAFF
. | . | TRBJ1-6 | TRBV5-4 | TGTGCCAGCAGCTTGGGGGCCAGGGGCCCAAAACCCCTCCACTTT | CASSLGARGPKPLHF
TRBD2 | . | TRBJ2-1 | TRBV24-1 | TGTGCCACCAGTGATCTAGCGGGCTCGTACAATGAGCAGTTCTTC | CATSDLAGSYNEQFF
. | . | TRBJ2-4 | TRBV2 | TGTGCCAGCAGTGAACGGGTACTCAGAGCGAACATTCAGTACTTC | CASSERVLRANIQYF
. | once | TRBJ1-5 | TRBV6-5 | TGTGCCAGCAGAGACAGGCGGAATCAGCCCCAGCATTTT | CASRDRRNQPQHF
TRBD1 | . | TRBJ2-7 | TRBV18 | TGTGCCAGCTCACCGGGCGGTACAGGGGGTAACGAGCAGTACTTC | CASSPGGTGGNEQYF
TRBD1 | . | TRBJ1-3 | TRBV18 | TGTGCCAGCTCCCGGGACAGGGGCTCTGGAAACACCATATATTTT | CASSRDRGSGNTIYF
. | . | TRBJ1-5 | TRBV5-6 | TGTGCCAGCAGCACGGACATGGCACCTGAGCCCCAGCATTTT | CASSTDMAPEPQHF
. | . | TRBJ1-6 | TRBV27 | TGTGCCAGCAGTTTAACGGGGGGTTTTACTACAAGCTATAATTCACCCCTCCACTTT | CASSLTGGFTTSYNSPLHF
. | . | TRBJ2-3 | TRBV5-4 | TGTGCCAGCAGTTTACAAGCGGGGACAAGAACTAGCACAGATACGCAGTATTTT | CASSLQAGTRTSTDTQYF
TRBD1 | . | TRBJ2-6 | TRBV19 | TGTGCCAGTAGTACAAGCGGGACAGGGGGCCGCTCTGGGGCCAACGTCCTGACTTTC | CASSTSGTGGRSGANVLTF
TRBD2 | . | TRBJ2-3 | TRBV6-5 | TGTGCCAGCAGCCTAGCGGGGGGAACAGATACGCAGTATTTT | CASSLAGGTDTQYF
. | few | TRBJ2-4 | TRBV2 | TGTGCCAGCAGTGAGCGAATCCTCCAAAACATTCAGTACTTC | CASSERILQNIQYF
TRBD1 | . | TRBJ2-5 | TRBV3-1/TRBV3-2 | TGTGCCAGCAGCCACCCCAGGGGACAGGGGGTGTTGGGGGAGACCCAGTACTTC | CASSHPRGQGVLGETQYF
. | . | TRBJ2-7 | TRBV18 | TGTGCCAGCTCACCCGTGAGCCGGGTTCTCTCCTACGAGCAGTACTTC | CASSPVSRVLSYEQYF
. | . | TRBJ1-2 | TRBV28 | TGTGCCAGCAGTCTACCCGGGGTTCGAGGTGGCTACACCTTC | CASSLPGVRGGYTF
. | . | TRBJ2-5 | TRBV27 | TGTGCCAGCAGTTTTCGTGCAGGGAGGGAGACCCAGTACTTC | CASSFRAGRETQYF
TRBD1 | . | TRBJ1-3 | TRBV7-2 | TGTGCCAGCAGCCCTAGAGGGACAGGGAGTACTGGAAACACCATATATTTT | CASSPRGTGSTGNTIYF
TRBD2 | . | TRBJ2-5 | TRBV4-2 | TGTGCCAGCAGCCAAGTTTCGTCGGGGGGGGCTCTCCAAGAGACCCAGTACTTC | CASSQVSSGGALQETQYF
. | . | TRBJ2-7 | TRBV30 | TGTGCCTGGAGTGTAGGAGGGGGCAGAGCCTACGAGCAGTACTTC | CAWSVGGGRAYEQYF
TRBD1 | . | TRBJ2-7 | TRBV5-1 | TGCGCCAGCAGAAGGACAGGGCTGGACGAGCAGTACTTC | CASRRTGLDEQYF
. | few | TRBJ1-4 | TRBV10-3 | TGTGCCATCAGTCCAGGGGCGAGTAATGAAAAACTGTTTTTT | CAISPGASNEKLFF
. | . | TRBJ2-2 | TRBV27 | TGTGCCAGCAGTTTTTTACTTAGCCTCACCGGGGAGCTGTTTTTT | CASSFLLSLTGELFF
. | . | TRBJ1-1 | TRBV7-9 | TGTGCCAGCAACTTACACGGCCAGGGGACTGAAGCTTTCTTT | CASNLHGQGTEAFF